This TCR beta chain is drawn from a study of neurological immune-mediated disorders (dated by TCRdb to the late 2010s). About the study as a whole: Among the approximately 35 multiple sclerosis patients, relapsing-remitting MS accounted for around 30 and secondary progressive MS accounted for 3. Using UMI-based sequencing, the study compared peripheral blood TCR-beta repertoires from patients with HTLV-I-associated myelopathy (HAM/TSP), patients with multiple sclerosis, and healthy controls. The 90 to 120 TCR-beta libraries covered PBMC samples along with longitudinal samples, technical triplicates, and paired sorted CD4+ and CD8+ T-cell subsets. The cohort was made up of about 68 subjects, consisting of around 14 HAM/TSP patients, around 35 multiple sclerosis patients and around 20 healthy controls.

This clonotype was found many times. The antigen this receptor binds is unknown. The input lacks base qualities; no much larger clone sits a single base away. The germline V gene specifies SGHRS as CDR1 and YFSETQ as CDR2. From the cysteine through the phenylalanine, the CDR3 covers 14 amino acids. The entry retains the CDR3 DNA only, 42 bases that are in frame from base 1. Deletion took 4 bases off V and 1 base off J, with a span of 11 bases between the germline ends. Libraries from unsorted PBMCs were made from 2 million PBMCs kept in RNAlater at -80 degrees C until RNA extraction. Multiple sclerosis patients were enrolled in a US clinical protocol under which disease progression was evaluated by magnetic resonance imaging. Peripheral blood was subjected to Ficoll-Hypaque density gradient centrifugation to isolate PBMCs, which were then cryopreserved in liquid nitrogen. What the work shows at the level of the full study, not this receptor alone: Expanded clones from different subjects shared no identical CDR3 amino acid sequences, which suggests that TCR-beta repertoires were private in all groups. Phylogenetic analysis grouped repertoires from 18 of 34 MS patients into a cluster of related CDR3 sequences, suggesting a possible repertoire-level signature. The highest TCR clonal expansion was observed in HAM/TSP patients, whereas the lowest was observed in MS patients, even when compared with healthy controls. No association of the MS cluster with clinical or MRI features was observed, and the need for larger cohorts was stated by the authors.

To synthesize cDNA, template-switch 5'RACE was performed with a primer carrying a 10-nucleotide random unique molecular identifier so that each TCR transcript was tagged. Each sequencing run produced over 190 million TCR-beta sequences covering 15-18 subjects. The RNeasy kit was used for extraction of total RNA. The KAPA Real-time Library Amplification kit was used to amplify TCR-beta VDJ regions with primers targeting the TCR constant region and the 5'RACE anchor. Sample indexes and Illumina adaptors were added in a first PCR, and a second PCR then increased library yield. After purification with Ampure beads, the TCR product of roughly 650 bp was size-selected on a 2% E-gel SizeSelection system. Before pooling, library quality was checked on a Bioanalyzer, concentration was measured with Qubit, and libraries were quantified with the Kapa Library Quantification kit. An Illumina HiSeq 2500 sequenced the libraries paired-end 2 x 150 bp. To increase sequence diversity, roughly 24-31% phiX was spiked into each library pool. As for how the authors treated the data: Quality-filtered reads were processed with the UMI-based MiGEC pipeline, which removed over 75% of raw TCR sequences during error correction. IMGT germline references were used for alignment of VDJ genes, and clonotypes were defined by a unique CDR3 amino acid sequence together with V-J genes. Clonal expansion, Shannon diversity and CDR3 relatedness (CalcPairwiseDistances, ClusterSamples) were evaluated with VDJtools, and phylogenetic trees were built with CLCbio workbench. Expanded clones were defined as having at least 8 unique UMIs, based on coefficient-of-variation modelling across technical triplicates. The public reads were run again by TCRdb, first through fastp at Q25 and then through MiXCR, and only productive beta chains were kept. Rows are unified per CDR3 protein, each entry keeping the most common DNA and genes. The V and J calls reflect TCRdb's pipeline rather than the authors' work. The sample contains approximately 59,000 distinct CDR3 sequences, roughly 5% of them found a single time. Of the sample, roughly 5% is held by the ten largest clones.

The sample consisted of PBMCs. The TCR comes from a human donor with multiple sclerosis. The donor label of this sample is uncertain. The chain couples TRBV5-1 to TRBJ1-1; the D gene remains uncertain. The DNA is as follows: TGCGCCAGCAGCCCCGGGCCCCGGAACACTGAAGCTTTCTTT. Its amino acids are CASSPGPRNTEAFF.